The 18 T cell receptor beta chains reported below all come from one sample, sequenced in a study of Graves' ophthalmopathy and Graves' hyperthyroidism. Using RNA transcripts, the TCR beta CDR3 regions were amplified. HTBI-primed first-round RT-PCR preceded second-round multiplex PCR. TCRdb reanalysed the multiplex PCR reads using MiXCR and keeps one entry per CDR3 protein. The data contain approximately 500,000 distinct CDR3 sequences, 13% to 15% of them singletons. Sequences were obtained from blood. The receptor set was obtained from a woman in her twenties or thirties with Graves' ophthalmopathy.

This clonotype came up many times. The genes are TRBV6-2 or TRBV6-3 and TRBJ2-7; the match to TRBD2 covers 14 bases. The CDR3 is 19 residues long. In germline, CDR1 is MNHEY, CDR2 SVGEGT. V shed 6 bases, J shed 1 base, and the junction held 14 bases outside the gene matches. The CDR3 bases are TGTGCCAGCAGAACACACTCCGGGACTAGCGGGAGATGGTCCTACGAGCAGTACTTC. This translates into CASRTHSGTSGRWSYEQYF.

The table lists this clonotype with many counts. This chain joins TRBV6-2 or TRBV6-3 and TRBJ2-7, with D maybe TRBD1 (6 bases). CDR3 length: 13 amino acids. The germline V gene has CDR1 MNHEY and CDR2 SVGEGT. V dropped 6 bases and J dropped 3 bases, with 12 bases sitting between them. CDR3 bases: TGTGCCAGCAGCCCGGGACACTTCTACGAGCAGTACTTC. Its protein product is CASSPGHFYEQYF.

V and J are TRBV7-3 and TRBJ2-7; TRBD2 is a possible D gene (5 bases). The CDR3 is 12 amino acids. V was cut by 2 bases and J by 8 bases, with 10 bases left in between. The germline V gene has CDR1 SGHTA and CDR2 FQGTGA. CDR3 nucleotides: TGTGCCAGCAGCTTATATTCGGGAAAGCAGTACTTC. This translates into CASSLYSGKQYF. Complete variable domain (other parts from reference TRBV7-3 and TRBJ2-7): GAGVSQTPSNKVTEKGKYVELRCDPISGHTALYWYRQSLGQGPEFLIYFQGTGAADDSGLPNDRFFAVRPEGSVSTLKIQRTERGDSAVYLCASSLYSGKQYFGPGTRLTVT.

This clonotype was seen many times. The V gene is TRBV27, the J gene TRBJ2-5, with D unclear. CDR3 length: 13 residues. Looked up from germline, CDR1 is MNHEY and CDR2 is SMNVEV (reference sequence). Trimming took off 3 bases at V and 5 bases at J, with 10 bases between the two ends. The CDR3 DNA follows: TGTGCCAGCAGTTTGATCCACGGGGAGACCCAGTACTTC. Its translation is CASSLIHGETQYF.

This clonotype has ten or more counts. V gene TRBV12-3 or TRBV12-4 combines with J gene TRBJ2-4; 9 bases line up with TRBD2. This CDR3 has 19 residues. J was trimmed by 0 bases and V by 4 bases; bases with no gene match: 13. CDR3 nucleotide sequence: TGTGCCAGCAGTTCCCAGCGGGGGGCACTCCGAATAGCCAAAAACATTCAGTACTTC. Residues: CASSSQRGALRIAKNIQYF.

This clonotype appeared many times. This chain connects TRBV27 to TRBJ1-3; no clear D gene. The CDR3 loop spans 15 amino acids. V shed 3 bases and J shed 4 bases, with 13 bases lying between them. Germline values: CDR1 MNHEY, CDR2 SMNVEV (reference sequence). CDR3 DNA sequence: TGTGCCAGCAGTTTGGGCCGAGGACGGGGAAACACCATATATTTT. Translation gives CASSLGRGRGNTIYF.

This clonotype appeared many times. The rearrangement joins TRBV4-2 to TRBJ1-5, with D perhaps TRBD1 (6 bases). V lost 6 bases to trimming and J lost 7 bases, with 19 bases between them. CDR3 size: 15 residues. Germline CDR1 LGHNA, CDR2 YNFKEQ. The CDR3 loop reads CASSPRQARGQPQHF. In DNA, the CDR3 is TGTGCCAGCAGTCCCCGACAGGCTCGGGGGCAGCCCCAGCATTTT.

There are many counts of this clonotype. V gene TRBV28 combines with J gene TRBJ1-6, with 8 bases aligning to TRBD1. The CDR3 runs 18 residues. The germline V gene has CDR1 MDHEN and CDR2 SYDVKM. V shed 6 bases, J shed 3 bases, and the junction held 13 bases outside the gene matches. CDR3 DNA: TGTGCCAGCAGACCTCTCCGGCCGACAGGGGACTATAATTCACCCCTCCACTTT. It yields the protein CASRPLRPTGDYNSPLHF.

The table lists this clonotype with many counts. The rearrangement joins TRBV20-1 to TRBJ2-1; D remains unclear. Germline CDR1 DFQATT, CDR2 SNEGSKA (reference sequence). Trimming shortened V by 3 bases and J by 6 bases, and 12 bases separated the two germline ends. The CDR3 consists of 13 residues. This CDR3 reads CSASWGGPNEQFF. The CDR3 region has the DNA TGCAGTGCTAGTTGGGGTGGGCCCAATGAGCAGTTCTTC.

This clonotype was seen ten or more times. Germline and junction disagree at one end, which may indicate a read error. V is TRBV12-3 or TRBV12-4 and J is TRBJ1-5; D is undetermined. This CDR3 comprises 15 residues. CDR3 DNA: TGCGCCAGCAGTTCACCGGGGAAGGGCAATCAGCCCCAGCATTTT. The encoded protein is CASSSPGKGNQPQHF.

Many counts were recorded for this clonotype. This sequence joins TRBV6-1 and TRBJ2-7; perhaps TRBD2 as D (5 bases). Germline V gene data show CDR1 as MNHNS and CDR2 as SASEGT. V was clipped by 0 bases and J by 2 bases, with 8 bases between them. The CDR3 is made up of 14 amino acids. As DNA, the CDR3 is TGTGCCAGCAGTGAAGCGGAGGTGACCTACGAGCAGTACTTC. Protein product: CASSEAEVTYEQYF.

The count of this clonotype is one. This chain's CDR3 is CASSYSISGGSDYTEAFF. The CDR3, as DNA: TGTGCCAGCAGTTACTCGATTAGTGGGGGATCTGATTACACTGAAGCTTTCTTT. V and J are TRBV6-2 or TRBV6-3 and TRBJ1-1; D might be TRBD1 (5 bases). The CDR3 runs 18 residues. V was shortened by 0 bases and J by 3 bases, with 20 bases between the two germline ends. Germline CDR1 reads MNHEY; CDR2 reads SVGEGT.

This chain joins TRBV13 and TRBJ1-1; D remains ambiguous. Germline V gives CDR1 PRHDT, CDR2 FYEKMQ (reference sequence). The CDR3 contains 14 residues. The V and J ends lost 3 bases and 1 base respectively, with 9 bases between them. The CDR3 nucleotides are TGTGCCAGCAGCTTCACCTCCGGGAACACTGAAGCTTTCTTT. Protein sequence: CASSFTSGNTEAFF. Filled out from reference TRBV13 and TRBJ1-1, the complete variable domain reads AAGVIQSPRHLIKEKRETATLKCYPIPRHDTVYWYQQGPGQDPQFLISFYEKMQSDKGSIPDRFSAQQFSDYHSELNMSSLELGDSALYFCASSFTSGNTEAFFGQGTRLTVV.

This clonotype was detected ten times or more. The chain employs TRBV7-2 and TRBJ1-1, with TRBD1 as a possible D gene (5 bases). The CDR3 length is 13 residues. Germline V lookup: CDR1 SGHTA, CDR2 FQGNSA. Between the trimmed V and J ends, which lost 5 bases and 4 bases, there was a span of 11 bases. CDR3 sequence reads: CASSRQRSTEAFF. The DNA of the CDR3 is TGTGCCAGCAGCCGACAGAGGTCCACTGAAGCTTTCTTT.

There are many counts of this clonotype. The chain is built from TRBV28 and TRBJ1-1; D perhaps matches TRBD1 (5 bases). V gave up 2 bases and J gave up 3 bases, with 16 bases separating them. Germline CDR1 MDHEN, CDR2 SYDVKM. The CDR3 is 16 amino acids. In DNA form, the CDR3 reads TGTGCCAGCAGTTTAGGGGGGTGGCGTTTGGACACTGAAGCTTTCTTT. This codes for CASSLGGWRLDTEAFF.

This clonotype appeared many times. CDR3 residues: CASSIDGQGNQPQHF. DNA of the CDR3: TGTGCCAGTAGTATAGACGGACAGGGCAATCAGCCCCAGCATTTT. The V gene is TRBV19, the J gene TRBJ1-5; 7 nucleotides agree with TRBD1. The V and J ends lost 0 bases and 2 bases, in that order; junction bases with no gene match: 1. CDR1 LNHDA and CDR2 SQIVND come from the germline V gene (reference sequence). The CDR3 length is 15 residues.

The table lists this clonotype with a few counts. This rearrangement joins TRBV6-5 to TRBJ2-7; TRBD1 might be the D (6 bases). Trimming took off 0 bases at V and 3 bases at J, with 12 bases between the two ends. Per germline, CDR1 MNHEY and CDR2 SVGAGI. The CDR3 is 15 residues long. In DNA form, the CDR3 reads TGTGCCAGCAGTTACTCGACAGGTTCCGACTACGAGCAGTACTTC. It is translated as CASSYSTGSDYEQYF.

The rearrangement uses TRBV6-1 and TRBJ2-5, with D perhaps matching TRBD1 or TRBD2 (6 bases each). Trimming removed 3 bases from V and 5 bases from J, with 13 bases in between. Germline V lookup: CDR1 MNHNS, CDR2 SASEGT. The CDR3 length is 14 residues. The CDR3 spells CASSEAWGAETQYF. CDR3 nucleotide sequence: TGTGCCAGCAGTGAGGCGTGGGGGGCGGAGACCCAGTACTTC.